The source of this T cell receptor beta chain is a study of T cells in Graves' hyperthyroidism and ophthalmopathy. This CDR3 comprises 15 residues. Losses at the gene ends were 4 bases for V and 6 bases for J; bases not matched to a gene: 6. Per germline, CDR1 MNHNS and CDR2 SASEGT. It was RNA transcripts that yielded the amplified TCR beta CDR3 regions. The HTBI set primed first-round TCR CDR3 RT-PCR. Via MiXCR, TCRdb re-called the multiplex PCR reads, giving one row per CDR3 protein. The sample yields some 720,000 distinct CDR3 sequences, about 16% seen once. The sequence was obtained from a man in his late teens or twenties with Graves' hyperthyroidism. Source material: blood. The rearrangement links TRBV6-1 to TRBJ2-7, with TRBD2 identical over 13 bases. For the CDR3, the DNA is TGTGCCAGCAGTGCCGGACTAGCGGGAGTTCGCGAGCAGTACTTC. As protein: CASSAGLAGVREQYF.